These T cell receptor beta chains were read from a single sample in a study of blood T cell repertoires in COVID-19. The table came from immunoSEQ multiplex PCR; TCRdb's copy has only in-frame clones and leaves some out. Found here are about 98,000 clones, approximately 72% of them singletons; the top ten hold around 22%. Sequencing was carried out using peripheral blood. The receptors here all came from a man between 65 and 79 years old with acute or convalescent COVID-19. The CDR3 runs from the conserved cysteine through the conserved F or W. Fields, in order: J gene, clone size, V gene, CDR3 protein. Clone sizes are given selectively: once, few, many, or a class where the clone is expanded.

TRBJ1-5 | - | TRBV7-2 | CASSLVSGGGQPQHF
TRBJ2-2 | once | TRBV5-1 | CASRTESGRNTGELFF
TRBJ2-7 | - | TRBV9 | CASSVAASGFYEQYF
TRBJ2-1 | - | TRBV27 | CASSLMGREEFF
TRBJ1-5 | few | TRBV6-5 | CASSYSMRSNQPQHF
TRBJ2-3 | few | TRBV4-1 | CASSQDGPSGYTDTQYF
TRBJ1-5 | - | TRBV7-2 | CASSSQGVQPQHF
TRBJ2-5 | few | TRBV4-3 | CASSQGSSGRTGQTQYF
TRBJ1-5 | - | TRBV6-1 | CASSGPTGYVSNQPQHF
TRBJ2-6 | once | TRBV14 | CASSPLATVAGANVLTF
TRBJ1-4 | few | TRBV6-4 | CASSAGANEKLFF
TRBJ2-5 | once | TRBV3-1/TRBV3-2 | CASSPDRIAAFSKGETQYF
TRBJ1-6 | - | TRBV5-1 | CASSPGHNNSPLHF
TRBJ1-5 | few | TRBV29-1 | CSVGRQGGQPQHF
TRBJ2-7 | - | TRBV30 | CAWKSPGASGRAEQYF
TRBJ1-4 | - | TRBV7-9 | CATDRINEKLFF
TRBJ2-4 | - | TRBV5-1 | CASSVGDTGRGNIQYF
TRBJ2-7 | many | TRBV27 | CASSLYNRSPEQYF
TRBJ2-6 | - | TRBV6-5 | CASSLRPGANVLTF
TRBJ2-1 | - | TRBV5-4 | CASSAGSGTSIRNEQFF
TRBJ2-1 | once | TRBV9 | CASSRDRGQYNEQFF
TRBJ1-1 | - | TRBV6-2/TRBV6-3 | CASSYSNQGGAGTEAFF
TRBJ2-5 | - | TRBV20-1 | CSASPGTGWQETQYF
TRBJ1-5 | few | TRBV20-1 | CSASGDGRGDQPQHF
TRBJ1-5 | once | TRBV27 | CASSSPRDTYQPQHF
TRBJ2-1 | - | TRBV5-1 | CASSLGLAGGGNEQFF
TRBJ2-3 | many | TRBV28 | CASSTPLGLSSTDTQYF
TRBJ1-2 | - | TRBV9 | CASSPSGTGGAPWYGYTF
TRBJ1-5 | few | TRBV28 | CASSPMTLQGIDNQPQHF
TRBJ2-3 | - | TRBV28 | CASSFSGRGTDTQYF